This note documents a single T cell receptor beta chain sequence. Its target antigen remains unknown. It has no much larger one-base neighbor in the sample; base qualities were not kept. The sample originates from a study of blood T cells in healthy people across ages (dated by TCRdb to the mid-2010s). A note on the overall study: In model experiments, template switching captured about one uniquely barcoded TCR beta cDNA molecule for every two T cells. The study measured age-related changes in TCR beta repertoire diversity using deep sequencing normalized with unique cDNA molecular identifiers. Donors of different ages were randomly distributed across sequencing lanes to avoid experimental bias. Four age groups were formed from the donors: young (average around 15 years), middle-aged (more than 35), aged (about 68) and long-lived (around 82). The study analyzed two additional independent replicas of 1 million unique cDNA reads from the same blood draw for two donors, one aged 18 to 30 and one aged 80 or older.

Clipping removes 5 bases from V and 5 bases from J, with 3 as the unmatched junction base count. The CDR3 has 13 amino acids, counting the end cysteine and phenylalanine. CDR3 DNA only is kept here, 39 bases in frame from base 1. The germline V gene (reference sequence) sets CDR1 to SEHNR and CDR2 to FQNEAQ. Results and caveats for the whole study, not just this receptor: As age increased, observed TCR beta diversity per million T cells dropped in a roughly linear way, and a significant reduction was already evident by age roughly 36. The percentage of naive T cells measured by flow cytometry correlated strongly with observed TCR beta diversity. Compared with the aged group, the long-lived group had more naive CD4+ T cells, fewer expanded clones and increased TCR diversity, suggesting age selection. Conclusive comparison of naive and antigen-experienced compartments was prevented by the profiling of bulk unsorted PBMCs. Because the CMV infection status of the donors was unknown, age-related changes in expanded clonotypes may potentially have been confounded. Total diversity estimates from one million sequenced T cells were considered lower bounds and underestimates.

Systemically healthy Caucasian individuals from Russia, some 38 in total and aged roughly 6 to 95 years, were included as donors. Around 10 milliliters of peripheral blood were drawn from each donor into EDTA-treated Vacutainer tubes. PBMCs were isolated by Ficoll-Paque density-gradient centrifugation, with at least 6 million obtained per sample. Total RNA, at least 6 micrograms per sample, was extracted from PBMCs with Trizol reagent. The percentages of naive CD45RAhigh/CD27high T cells were determined by flow cytometry on a PBMC aliquot from every donor. Library preparation used 5' RACE. Sequencing relied on an Illumina HiSeq 2500. The second PCR ran for roughly 7 to 12 cycles and used a J-beta primer mix along with a sample-barcoded 5' primer. Each TCR beta cDNA molecule received a unique molecular identifier from a template-switch 5' adaptor carrying 12 random nucleotides. Each sample yielded at least 3 million CDR3-containing paired-end reads. First-strand cDNA synthesis was performed from all RNA using the Mint cDNA synthesis kit, with priming by a TRBC-specific oligonucleotide. Following uracil-DNA glycosylase treatment, a first 18-cycle PCR with universal primers M1SS and BC2_uni_R was performed on all cDNA. In the paper's pipeline: Each sample was normalized by randomly selecting 1 million high-quality reads, each carrying a distinct molecular identifier. Instead of being binned into consensus sequences, reads with shared molecular identifiers were discarded. MiTCR, run with a Q25 quality threshold and the strictest error-elimination algorithm, handled CDR3 identification, clonotype clustering and error correction. A nonparametric unseen species model using Euler transformation provided a lower-bound estimate of total TCR beta diversity. TCRdb handled the public reads itself, with Q25 trimming in fastp and clone calling in MiXCR, and kept productive beta chains. When rows share a CDR3 protein, they turn into one entry using the most common DNA and genes. These V and J calls rely on TCRdb rather than the paper's analysis. In all, the sample holds fewer than 750,000 distinct CDR3 sequences, and 47% of those were seen once. The ten biggest clones cover about 22% of the sample.

This TCR was recovered from a man older than 75 in good health. The rearranged chain carries TRBV7-9 and TRBJ2-7; TRBD1 aligns with 10 central bases. Input material: blood. The DNA sequence is given as TGTGCCAGCAGCCGGACAGGGGGGCACGAGCAGTACTTC. Translated, it gives CASSRTGGHEQYF.